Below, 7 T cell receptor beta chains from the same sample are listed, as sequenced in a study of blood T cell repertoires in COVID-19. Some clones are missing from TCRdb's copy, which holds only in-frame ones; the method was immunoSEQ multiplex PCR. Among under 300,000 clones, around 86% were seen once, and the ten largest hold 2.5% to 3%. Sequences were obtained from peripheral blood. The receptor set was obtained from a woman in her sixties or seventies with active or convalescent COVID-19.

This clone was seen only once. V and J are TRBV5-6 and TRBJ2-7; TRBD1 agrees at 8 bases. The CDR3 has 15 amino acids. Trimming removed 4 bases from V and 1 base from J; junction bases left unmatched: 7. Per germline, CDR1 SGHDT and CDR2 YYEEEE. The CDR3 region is CASSRIGTGSYEQYF. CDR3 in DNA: TGTGCCAGCAGCCGGATCGGGACAGGATCCTACGAGCAGTACTTC.

The CDR3 DNA reads as TGTGCCAGCAGCCAAGCACAGGGGGCACTCACTGAAGCTTTCTTT. Protein: CASSQAQGALTEAFF. The rearrangement links TRBV3-1 (or the pseudogene TRBV3-2) to TRBJ1-1, with TRBD1 matching over 9 bases. Germline V gives CDR1 LGHDT, CDR2 YNNKEL (reference sequence). Losses at the gene ends were 1 base for V and 4 bases for J; bases not matched to a gene: 4. This CDR3 has 15 residues.

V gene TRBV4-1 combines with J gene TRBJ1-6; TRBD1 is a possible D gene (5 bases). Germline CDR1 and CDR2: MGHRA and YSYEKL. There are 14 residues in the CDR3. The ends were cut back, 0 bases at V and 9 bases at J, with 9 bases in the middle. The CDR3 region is CASSQEGPGSPLHF. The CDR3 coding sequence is TGCGCCAGCAGCCAAGAGGGGCCGGGTTCACCCCTCCACTTT.

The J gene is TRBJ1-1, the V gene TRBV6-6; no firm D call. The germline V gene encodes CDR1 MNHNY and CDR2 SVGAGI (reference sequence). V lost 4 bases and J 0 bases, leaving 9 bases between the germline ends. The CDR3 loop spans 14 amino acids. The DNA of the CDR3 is TGTGCCAGCAGTTCTAGATCGGTGAACACTGAAGCTTTCTTT. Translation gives CASSSRSVNTEAFF.

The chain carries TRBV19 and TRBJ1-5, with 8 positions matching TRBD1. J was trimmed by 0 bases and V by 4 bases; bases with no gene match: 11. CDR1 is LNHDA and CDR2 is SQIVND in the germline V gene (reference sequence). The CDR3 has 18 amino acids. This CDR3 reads CASSNYLGRGLSNQPQHF. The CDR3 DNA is TGTGCCAGTAGTAATTATTTGGGCAGGGGGCTTAGCAATCAGCCCCAGCATTTT.

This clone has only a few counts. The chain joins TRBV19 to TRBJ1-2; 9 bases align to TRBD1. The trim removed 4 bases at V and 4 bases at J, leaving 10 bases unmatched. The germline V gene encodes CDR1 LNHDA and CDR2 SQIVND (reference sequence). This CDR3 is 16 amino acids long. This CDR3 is CASSNHWTGDGYGYTF. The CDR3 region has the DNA TGTGCCAGTAGTAACCACTGGACAGGGGATGGCTATGGCTACACCTTC. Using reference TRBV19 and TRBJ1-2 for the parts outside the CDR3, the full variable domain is DGGITQSPKYLFRKEGQNVTLSCEQNLNHDAMYWYRQDPGQGLRLIYYSQIVNDFQKGDIAEGYSVSREKKESFPLTVTSAQKNPTAFYLCASSNHWTGDGYGYTFGSGTRLTVV.

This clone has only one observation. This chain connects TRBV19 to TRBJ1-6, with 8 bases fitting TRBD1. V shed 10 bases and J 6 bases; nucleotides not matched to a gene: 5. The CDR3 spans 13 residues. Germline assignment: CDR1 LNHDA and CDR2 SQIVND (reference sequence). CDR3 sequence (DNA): TGTGCCACCCGGACAGGGAGTAATTCACCCCTCCACTTT. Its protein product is CATRTGSNSPLHF.